What follows describes a single TCR beta chain. Its antigen is not identified. This entry comes from a study of T-cell reconstitution after alpha-beta-depleted transplantation in children. This CDR3 region has 15 residues. V lost 0 bases to trimming and J lost 6 bases, with 14 bases between them. CDR1 is SGHTA and CDR2 is FQGNSA in the germline V gene. Unique molecular identifiers were incorporated into the prepared TCRbeta library. TCRdb re-called the PCR reads with MiXCR, one entry per CDR3 protein. The table lists under 150,000 distinct CDR3 sequences, 8.5% to 10% of them singletons, with more than 20% in the top ten. Whole-study results and caveats: Elevated TCRbeta diversity at day 60 was traced, in some patients, to surviving recipient T cells and thymic progenitors. Alpha-beta T cells present about two months after transplant were reported to originate from several hundred expanded graft clones. A year had passed since transplant, and T-cell counts and diversity by then came mostly from newly produced T cells.

This chain joins TRBV7-2 and TRBJ2-5; D is unclear. This material consisted of PBMCs, mostly from graft donor cells, taken 180 days after TCRalphabeta/CD19-depleted stem cell transplant. This TCR was sampled from a girl under three years old who had a stem cell transplant for combined immunodeficiency, so the T cells may come from the graft donor. As DNA, the CDR3 is TGTGCCAGCAGCTTAGCGCGCCCTAGGTCGAAGACCCAGTACTTC. Protein product: CASSLARPRSKTQYF.